This TCR beta chain emerged from a study of cytomegalovirus exposure and HLA in healthy donors. Study-level findings and limits: Cytomegalovirus association was assigned to approximately 160 TCR beta chains. Per a later analysis, HLA-associated TCR beta chains showed more clonal expansion than other, equally common TCR beta chains. A prior analysis recorded that most TCR beta V segments were productive about 87% or about 30% of the time.

CDR3 size: 15 residues. V lost 0 bases to trimming and J lost 2 bases, with 10 bases between them. Germline V gives CDR1 SGHNT, CDR2 YYREEE (reference sequence). In the case of this clone: What it binds is not known.

PCR was performed using 60 Vbeta and 13 Jbeta primers. Authors' data handling: Roughly 76 million unique TCR beta chains, roughly 11 million of them shared, were counted by a later analysis. Sequencing used immunoSEQ multiplex PCR; TCRdb keeps in-frame clones, though not all of them. V and J calls plus clone size are reproduced from that table; the DNA served to infer D and trimming. The repertoire holds 150,000 to 200,000 clones, with roughly 13% as singletons. The sequenced sample consisted of PBMCs. The clonotype comes from a man in his fifties in good health and CMV-seropositive. The chain is built from TRBV5-4 and TRBJ2-3, with a possible D match to TRBD2 (5 bases). The CDR3 protein is CASSLGSGYTDTQYF. The CDR3 coding sequence is TGTGCCAGCAGCTTGGGCAGCGGCTACACAGATACGCAGTATTTT.